This T cell receptor (beta chain) was retrieved from a study of T cell repertoires in cytomegalovirus infection. Study-level background: Public TCR beta signatures were indicative of both CMV infection and a matching HLA type. General observations from the study: Accumulated public TCR beta family frequency recognized individuals carrying CMV together with the relevant HLA. Ex vivo, HLA-C-restricted CMV-specific TCR beta clonotypes prevailed over the rest of the response.

The CDR3 runs 14 residues. Germline loops: CDR1 SQVTM, CDR2 ANQGSEA. Regarding this clonotype: Its antigen is still unknown. At one end, the junction sequence differs from germline, possibly due to a read error.

TCRdb called the reads again in MiXCR, with one record for every CDR3 protein. The table includes approximately 170,000 distinct CDR3 sequences, 17% detected once. This TCR came from a human donor in good health (CMV status not recorded). Some clones in this sample may be carry-over from other donors' samples. Sequencing input: CD8+ T cells from PBMCs. This chain uses TRBV29-1 with TRBJ2-7; D is possibly TRBD2 (5 bases). DNA for the CDR3: TGCACCGTTGATATTTCGGGAAGCTCCTACGAGCAGTACTTC. Its translation is CTVDISGSSYEQYF.